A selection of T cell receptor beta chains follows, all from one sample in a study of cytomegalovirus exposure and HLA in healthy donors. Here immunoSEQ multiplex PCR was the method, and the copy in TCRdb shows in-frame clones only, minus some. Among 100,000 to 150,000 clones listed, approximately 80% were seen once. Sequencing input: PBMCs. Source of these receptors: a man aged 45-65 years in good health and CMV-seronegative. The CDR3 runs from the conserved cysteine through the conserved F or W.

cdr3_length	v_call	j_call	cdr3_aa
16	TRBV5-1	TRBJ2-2	CASSTLAGANTGELFF
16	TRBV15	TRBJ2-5	CATSRNRDRGRETQYF
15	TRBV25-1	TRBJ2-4	CASSKGGLAKNIQYF
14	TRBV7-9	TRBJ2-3	CASSLTSGTDTQYF
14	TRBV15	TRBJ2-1	CATSNAGPYNEQFF
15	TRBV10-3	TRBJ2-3	CATQDRDRLTDTQYF
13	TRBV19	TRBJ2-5	CASSMDREETQYF
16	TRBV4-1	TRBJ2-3	CASSQEPSGGEDTQYF
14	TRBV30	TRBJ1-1	CAWGWDRMNTEAFF
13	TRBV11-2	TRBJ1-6	CATGQGRNSPLHF
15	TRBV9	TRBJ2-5	CASSADRDYQETQYF
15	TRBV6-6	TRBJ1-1	CASSIGDRRSLEAFF
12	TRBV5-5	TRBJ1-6	CASSLRSPPLHF
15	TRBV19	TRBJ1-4	CASSQGTTTNEKLFF
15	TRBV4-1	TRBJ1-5	CASSQDGPGVQPQHF
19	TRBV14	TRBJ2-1	CASSQSPRQALSSYNEQFF
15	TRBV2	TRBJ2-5	CASSAQAYSPETQYF
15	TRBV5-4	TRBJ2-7	CASSLRDRSSYEQYF
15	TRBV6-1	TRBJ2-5	CASSEGGPPVETQYF
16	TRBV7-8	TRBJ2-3	CASSVGTSGVGDTQYF
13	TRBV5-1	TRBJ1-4	CASSLEDREKLFF
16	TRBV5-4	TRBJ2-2	CASSLWTGGDTGELFF
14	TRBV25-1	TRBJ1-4	CASSEGAINEKLFF